These 2 T cell receptor beta chains share one sample of origin, sequenced in a study of early T cells in non-severe SARS-CoV-2 infection. TCRdb re-called the 5' RACE reads through MiXCR, storing one row per CDR3 protein. The sample has 40,000 or so distinct CDR3 sequences, approximately 7.2% seen once. The material was whole blood, obtained at baseline. All receptors come from an adult who was a healthcare worker with PCR-confirmed SARS-CoV-2 infection or an uninfected control (not recorded which).

This clonotype came up a few times. The genes are TRBV4-3 and TRBJ1-1, with unresolved D. The CDR3 runs to 15 residues. Per germline, CDR1 LGHNA and CDR2 YSLEER. V gave up 4 bases and J gave up 0 bases, with 12 bases separating them. Written as DNA, the CDR3 is TGCGCCAGCAGCCGGAGTTGGGCGGTGAACACTGAAGCTTTCTTT. Translated, it gives CASSRSWAVNTEAFF.

The table lists this clonotype with a few counts. The V call is TRBV7-2, the J call TRBJ2-7; D gene unclear. Germline CDR1 reads SGHTA; CDR2 reads FQGNSA. V lost 5 bases to trimming and J lost 0 bases, with 11 bases between them. This CDR3 has 14 residues. CDR3 amino acids: CASSQDIYSYEQYF. Here the CDR3 DNA reads TGTGCCAGCAGCCAAGACATCTACTCCTACGAGCAGTACTTC. The complete variable domain, with remaining parts taken from reference TRBV7-2 and TRBJ2-7, reads GAGVSQSPSNKVTEKGKDVELRCDPISGHTALYWYRQSLGQGLEFLIYFQGNSAPDKSGLPSDRFSAERTGGSVSTLTIQRTQQEDSAVYLCASSQDIYSYEQYFGPGTRLTVT.